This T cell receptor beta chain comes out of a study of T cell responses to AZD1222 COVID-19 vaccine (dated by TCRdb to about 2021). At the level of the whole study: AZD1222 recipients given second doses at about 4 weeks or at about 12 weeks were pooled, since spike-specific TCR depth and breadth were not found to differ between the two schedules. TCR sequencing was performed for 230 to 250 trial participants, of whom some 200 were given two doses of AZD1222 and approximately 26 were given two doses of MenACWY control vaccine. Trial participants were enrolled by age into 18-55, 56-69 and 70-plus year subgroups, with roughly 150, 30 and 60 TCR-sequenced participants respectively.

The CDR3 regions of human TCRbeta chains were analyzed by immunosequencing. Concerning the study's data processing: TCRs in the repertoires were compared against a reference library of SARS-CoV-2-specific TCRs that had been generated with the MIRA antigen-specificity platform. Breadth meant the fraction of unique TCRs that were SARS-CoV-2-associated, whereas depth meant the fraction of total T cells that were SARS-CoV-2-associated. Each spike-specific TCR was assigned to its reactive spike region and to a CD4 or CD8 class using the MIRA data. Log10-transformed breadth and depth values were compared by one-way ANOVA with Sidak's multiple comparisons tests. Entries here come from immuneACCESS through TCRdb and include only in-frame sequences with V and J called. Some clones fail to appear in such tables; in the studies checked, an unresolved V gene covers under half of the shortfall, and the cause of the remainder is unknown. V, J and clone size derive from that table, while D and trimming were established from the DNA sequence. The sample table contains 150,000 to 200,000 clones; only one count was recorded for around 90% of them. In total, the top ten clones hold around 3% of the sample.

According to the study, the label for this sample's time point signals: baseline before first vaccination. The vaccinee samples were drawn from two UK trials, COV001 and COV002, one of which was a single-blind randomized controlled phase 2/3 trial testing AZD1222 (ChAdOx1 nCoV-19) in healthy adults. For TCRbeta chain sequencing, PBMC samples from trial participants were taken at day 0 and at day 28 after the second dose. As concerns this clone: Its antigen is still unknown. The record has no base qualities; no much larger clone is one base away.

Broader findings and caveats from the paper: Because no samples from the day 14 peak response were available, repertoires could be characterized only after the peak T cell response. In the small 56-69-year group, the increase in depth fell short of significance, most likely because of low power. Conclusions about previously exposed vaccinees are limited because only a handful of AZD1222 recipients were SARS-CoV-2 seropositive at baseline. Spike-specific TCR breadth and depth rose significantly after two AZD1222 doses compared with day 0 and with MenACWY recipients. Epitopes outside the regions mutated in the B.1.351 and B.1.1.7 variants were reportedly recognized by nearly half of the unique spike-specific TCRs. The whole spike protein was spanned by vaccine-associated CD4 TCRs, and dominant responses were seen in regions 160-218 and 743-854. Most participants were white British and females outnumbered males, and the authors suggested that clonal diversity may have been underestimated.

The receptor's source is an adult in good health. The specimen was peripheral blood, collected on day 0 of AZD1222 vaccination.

The DNA reads TGTGCCAGCGCCGGGGCCCCGAACACTGAAGCTTTCTTT. This yields the protein CASAGAPNTEAFF. The chain is assembled from TRBV5-4 and TRBJ1-1; 5 matching bases give a weak D call of TRBD1. From the cysteine through the phenylalanine, the CDR3 covers 13 amino acids. Only the CDR3 DNA stays, 39 bases, in frame from base 1. V is reduced by 7 bases and J by 1 base, leaving a spacing of 11 bases between them. Via the germline V gene (reference sequence), CDR1 is SGHNT and CDR2 YYREEE.